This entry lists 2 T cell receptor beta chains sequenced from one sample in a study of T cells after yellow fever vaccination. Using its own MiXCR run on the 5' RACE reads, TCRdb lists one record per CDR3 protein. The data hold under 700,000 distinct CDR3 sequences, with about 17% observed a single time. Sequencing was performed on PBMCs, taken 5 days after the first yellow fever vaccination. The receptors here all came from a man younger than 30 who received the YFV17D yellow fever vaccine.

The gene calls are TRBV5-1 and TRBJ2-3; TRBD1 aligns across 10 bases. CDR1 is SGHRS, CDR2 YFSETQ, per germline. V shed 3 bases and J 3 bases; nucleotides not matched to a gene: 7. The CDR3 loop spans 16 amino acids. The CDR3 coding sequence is TGCGCCAGCAGCTCTATATGGACAGGGGGGACAGATACGCAGTATTTT. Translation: CASSSIWTGGTDTQYF.

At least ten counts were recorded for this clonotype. For the CDR3, the DNA is TGCGCCAGCAGCCAAGAAGCCCTCATGGGTGAGCAGTTCTTC. Translating gives CASSQEALMGEQFF. The rearrangement uses TRBV4-3 and TRBJ2-1, with D hard to call. The V and J ends lost 0 bases and 9 bases respectively, with 12 bases between them. The CDR3 has 14 residues. CDR1 is LGHNA, CDR2 YSLEER, per germline.